What follows describes a single T cell receptor beta chain. Its antigen remains unidentified. The data were taken from a study of T-cell reconstitution after alpha-beta-depleted transplantation in children. Findings and caveats of the study: Reportedly, only several hundred clones from non-depleted graft cells drove alpha-beta T-cell counts at about two months.

TCRbeta library preparation incorporated unique molecular identifiers. TCRdb redid the calling of the PCR reads with MiXCR, one entry per CDR3 protein. This sample has some 310,000 distinct CDR3 sequences; approximately 20% occur once, and the top ten carry roughly 11%. Sequencing used PBMCs, mostly from graft donor cells, obtained 180 days after TCRalphabeta/CD19-depleted stem cell transplant. This receptor was identified in a male patient under 18 who had a stem cell transplant for acute lymphoblastic leukemia, so the T cells may come from the graft donor.

In DNA, the CDR3 is TGCGCCAGCAGCCCCCAAATTCACAGGGGAACGAACACTGAAGCTTTCTTT. It encodes CASSPQIHRGTNTEAFF. The rearrangement joins TRBV5-1 to TRBJ1-1; 7 bases map to TRBD1. Germline V lookup: CDR1 SGHRS, CDR2 YFSETQ. The J segment lost 1 base and the V segment lost 4 bases, leaving 13 bases of the junction unmatched. CDR3 length: 17 residues.